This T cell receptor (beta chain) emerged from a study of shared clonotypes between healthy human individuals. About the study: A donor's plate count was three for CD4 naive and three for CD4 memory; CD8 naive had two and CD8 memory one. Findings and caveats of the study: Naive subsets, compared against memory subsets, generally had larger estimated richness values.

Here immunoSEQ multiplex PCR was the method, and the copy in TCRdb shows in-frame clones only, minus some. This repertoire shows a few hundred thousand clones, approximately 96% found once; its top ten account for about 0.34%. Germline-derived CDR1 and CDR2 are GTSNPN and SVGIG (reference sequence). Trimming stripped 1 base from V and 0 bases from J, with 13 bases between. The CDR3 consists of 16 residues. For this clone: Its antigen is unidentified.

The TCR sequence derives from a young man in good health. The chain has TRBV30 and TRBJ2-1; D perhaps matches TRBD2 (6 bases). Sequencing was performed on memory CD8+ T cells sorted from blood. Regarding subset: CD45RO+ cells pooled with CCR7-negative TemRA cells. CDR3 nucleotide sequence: TGTGCCTGGAGTGCCCACCCGGGACTCTCCTACAATGAGCAGTTCTTC. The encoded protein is CAWSAHPGLSYNEQFF.